The 25 T cell receptor beta chains reported below all come from one sample, sequenced in a study of OX40 agonist ivuxolimab in advanced cancers. Only in-frame clones appear in the TCRdb table, and some are missing; sequencing was by immunoSEQ multiplex PCR. The sample yields 85,000 to 100,000 clones, approximately 94% seen once. The specimen comprised CD4+ or CD8+ T cells sorted from blood, sampled in a trial of the OX40 agonist ivuxolimab. These receptors originate from an adult with an advanced solid tumor such as melanoma, head and neck, liver or kidney cancer.

The V and J genes are TRBV6-5 and TRBJ2-7; D might be TRBD1 (8 bases). The CDR3 contains 14 residues. V was cut by 5 bases and J by 2 bases, with 13 bases left in between. Germline V gene sequence: CDR1 MNHEY, CDR2 SVGAGI. CDR3 DNA: TGTGCCAGCAGTAATACAGGGGGGGCCTACGAGCAGTACTTC. This translates into CASSNTGGAYEQYF.

The chain has TRBV7-9 and TRBJ1-1, with a tentative D call TRBD1 (5 bases). Germline CDR1 reads SEHNR; CDR2 reads FQNEAQ (reference sequence). The CDR3 has 15 amino acids. V lost 4 bases, J lost 5 bases, and 17 bases lay in between. CDR3 DNA: TGTGCCAGCAGCTCTCCGTGGAGGGGAATTACTGAAGCTTTCTTT. It is translated as CASSSPWRGITEAFF.

As regards this clone: The sample carries other DNA sequences with the same CDR3. This sequence joins TRBV4-1 and TRBJ1-1; D is undetermined. The CDR3 loop spans 14 amino acids. V lost 4 bases and J 3 bases, leaving 12 bases between the germline ends. The germline gives CDR1 MGHRA, CDR2 YSYEKL. The CDR3 spells CASSPPDTYTEAFF. As DNA, the CDR3 is TGCGCCAGCAGCCCCCCCGACACATACACTGAAGCTTTCTTT.

J is TRBJ1-1 and V is TRBV6-6; D is unresolved. Per the germline V gene, CDR1 is MNHNY and CDR2 is SVGAGI (reference sequence). The CDR3 totals 13 residues. The ends were cut back, 7 bases at V and 3 bases at J, with 12 bases in the middle. In DNA form, the CDR3 reads TGTGCCAGCAAGAGGGCTTTGGACACTGAAGCTTTCTTT. Protein: CASKRALDTEAFF.

This sequence joins TRBV9 and TRBJ2-7; D possibly corresponds to TRBD1 (6 bases). V gave up 1 base and J gave up 3 bases, with 11 bases separating them. The V gene's germline CDR1 is SGDLS and CDR2 YYNGEE. CDR3 length equals 14 residues. CDR3 residues: CASSVTGLGYEQYF. CDR3 sequence (DNA): TGTGCCAGCAGCGTAACAGGGTTGGGCTACGAGCAGTACTTC.

The chain links TRBV9 to TRBJ2-1; TRBD2 agrees at 7 bases. V shed 3 bases, J shed 0 bases, and the junction held 3 bases outside the gene matches. Germline V CDR1 and CDR2: SGDLS, YYNGEE. This CDR3 has 15 amino acids. The CDR3 reads CASSGGLFSYNEQFF. In nucleotides, the CDR3 is TGTGCCAGCAGCGGGGGACTATTCTCCTACAATGAGCAGTTCTTC.

V usage is TRBV4-3 and J usage is TRBJ1-1, with D hard to call. Per germline, CDR1 LGHNA and CDR2 YSLEER. Between the trimmed V and J ends, which lost 0 bases and 6 bases, there was a span of 11 bases. This CDR3 comprises 14 residues. CDR3 DNA: TGCGCCAGCAGCCAAGATAGCGGGTTGGCTGAAGCTTTCTTT. This sequence encodes CASSQDSGLAEAFF.

The genes are TRBV11-2 and TRBJ2-7, with 11 bases fitting TRBD2. The germline V gene has CDR1 SGHAT and CDR2 FQNNGV. The CDR3 covers 15 residues. Trimming cost V 5 bases and J 7 bases; bases outside gene matches: 10. In DNA, the CDR3 is TGTGCCAGCAGCCACGACCTAGCGGGGGGTAGGGAGCAGTACTTC. It specifies CASSHDLAGGREQYF.

The V gene is TRBV28, the J gene TRBJ2-7; D not resolved. This CDR3 contains 15 residues. V was pared by 2 bases and J by 0 bases, with 11 bases between. From germline, CDR1 is MDHEN and CDR2 SYDVKM. CDR3: CASSLAKVGSYEQYF. In DNA form, the CDR3 reads TGTGCCAGCAGTTTAGCCAAGGTTGGCTCCTACGAGCAGTACTTC.

The CDR3 is CASSPLKGTQYF. For the CDR3, the DNA is TGTGCCAGCAGCCCGCTCAAAGGGACCCAGTACTTC. The chain combines TRBV7-8 with TRBJ2-5; D unclear. CDR1 is SGHVS and CDR2 is FQNEAQ in the germline V gene. V was trimmed by 5 bases and J by 7 bases, leaving 11 bases between them. The CDR3 extends over 12 amino acids.

The CDR3 DNA reads TGCGCCAGCAGCTCTTCGAGGGCAGGCCAAAACATTCAGTACTTC. Translated, it gives CASSSSRAGQNIQYF. The J gene is TRBJ2-4, the V gene TRBV5-1, with a tentative D call TRBD2 (5 bases). The germline CDR1 and CDR2 sequences are SGHRS and YFSETQ. V was clipped by 3 bases and J by 5 bases, with 15 bases between them. This CDR3 spans 15 amino acids.

V is TRBV5-5 and J is TRBJ2-2; D is undetermined. From germline, CDR1 is SGHKS and CDR2 YYEKEE (reference sequence). CDR3 length equals 16 residues. V was pared by 1 base and J by 0 bases, with 10 bases between. The chain's CDR3 is CASSLSLPPNTGELFF. The CDR3 DNA reads as TGTGCCAGCAGCTTGAGCCTACCCCCGAACACCGGGGAGCTGTTTTTT.

The chain carries TRBV11-2 and TRBJ1-2; D gene uncertain. The ends were cut back, 6 bases at V and 8 bases at J, with 22 bases in the middle. CDR1 and CDR2 from the germline V gene are SGHAT and FQNNGV. This CDR3 is 15 amino acids long. The CDR3 spells CASRDVPRGKGGYTF. DNA for the CDR3: TGTGCCAGCAGGGACGTCCCTCGGGGAAAAGGGGGCTACACCTTC.

CDR3: CASSLSFLRGRDNSPLHF. The CDR3 nucleotides read TGTGCCAGCAGCTTATCGTTCCTTAGGGGAAGGGATAATTCACCCCTCCACTTT. The rearrangement links TRBV7-2 to TRBJ1-6; the D gene is possibly TRBD1 (5 bases). The germline gives CDR1 SGHTA, CDR2 FQGNSA. This CDR3 spans 18 amino acids. V was shortened by 2 bases and J by 5 bases, with 19 bases between the two germline ends.

The gene calls are TRBV9 and TRBJ1-3; TRBD1 aligns across 8 bases. J lost 2 bases, V lost 4 bases, and 5 bases had no gene match. Germline assignment: CDR1 SGDLS and CDR2 YYNGEE. CDR3 length: 15 residues. The CDR3: CASSPTGVPGNTIYF. The CDR3 DNA is TGTGCCAGCAGCCCGACAGGGGTCCCTGGAAACACCATATATTTT. Combining the CDR3 with reference TRBV9 and TRBJ1-3 gives the whole variable domain DSGVTQTPKHLITATGQRVTLRCSPRSGDLSVYWYQQSLDQGLQFLIQYYNGEERAKGNILERFSAQQFPDLHSELNLSSLELGDSALYFCASSPTGVPGNTIYFGEGSWLTVV.

This chain connects TRBV11-2 to TRBJ2-7; D is undetermined. V lost 1 base, J lost 3 bases, and 25 bases lay in between. CDR3 size: 19 residues. Germline V gene data show CDR1 as SGHAT and CDR2 as FQNNGV. The CDR3 DNA sequence: TGTGCCAGCAGCTTAGGGTGGTTGCTGGGGAACTCAGATAGCTACGAGCAGTACTTC. Translating gives CASSLGWLLGNSDSYEQYF.

The chain recombines TRBV11-1 with TRBJ2-5; TRBD1 matches at 8 bases. The CDR3 spans 14 residues. The V and J ends lost 6 bases and 1 base, in that order; junction bases with no gene match: 4. Looked up from germline, CDR1 is SGHAT and CDR2 is FQDESV (reference sequence). The CDR3 nucleotides read TGTGCCAGCAGTCCGGACAGGGTCCAAGAGACCCAGTACTTC. Translating gives CASSPDRVQETQYF.

The chain employs TRBV6-4 and TRBJ2-5; D might be TRBD2 (5 bases). This CDR3 comprises 13 residues. Germline loops: CDR1 MRHNA, CDR2 SNTAGT. Trimming cost V 4 bases and J 2 bases, with 8 bases left between them. CDR3 DNA: TGTGCCAGCAGTGCGAGGGAACAAGAGACCCAGTACTTC. This gives the protein CASSAREQETQYF.

The CDR3 loop is CSVGGEKLFF. The CDR3 DNA follows: TGCAGCGTGGGAGGTGAAAAACTGTTTTTT. The chain is built from TRBV29-1 and TRBJ1-4; D not resolved. V shed 6 bases and J shed 7 bases, with 6 bases lying between them. This CDR3 is 10 amino acids long. Germline-derived CDR1 and CDR2 are SQVTM and ANQGSEA.

The J gene is TRBJ1-3, the V gene TRBV5-1; D not certain. V was trimmed by 4 bases and J by 2 bases, leaving 10 bases between them. Germline V lookup: CDR1 SGHRS, CDR2 YFSETQ. The length of the CDR3 is 14 residues. CDR3 nucleotide sequence: TGCGCCAGCAGCGCGGGGTCAGCTGGAAACACCATATATTTT. It specifies CASSAGSAGNTIYF.

The rearrangement links TRBV18 to TRBJ1-5; D remains unclear. Per germline, CDR1 KGHSH and CDR2 LQKENI. Trimming shortened V by 2 bases and J by 0 bases, and 5 bases separated the two germline ends. The CDR3 is 14 residues long. The CDR3 spells CASSPEYSNQPQHF. CDR3 sequence (DNA): TGTGCCAGCTCACCAGAATATAGCAATCAGCCCCAGCATTTT.

This chain connects TRBV7-2 to TRBJ1-1, with D tentatively TRBD1 (5 bases). CDR1 and CDR2 (germline): SGHTA, FQGNSA. The V and J ends lost 4 bases and 5 bases respectively, with 11 bases between them. The CDR3 is 13 residues long. The DNA of the CDR3 is TGTGCCAGCAGCTCAATTGGGGGGACTGAAGCTTTCTTT. The encoded protein is CASSSIGGTEAFF.

This chain connects TRBV19 to TRBJ1-5; D call uncertain. Trimming shortened V by 3 bases and J by 0 bases, and 9 bases separated the two germline ends. CDR3 length equals 15 residues. From germline, CDR1 is LNHDA and CDR2 SQIVND (reference sequence). CDR3 sequence reads: CASSIAEVSNQPQHF. CDR3 in DNA: TGTGCCAGTAGTATTGCCGAGGTTAGCAATCAGCCCCAGCATTTT.

The chain carries TRBV10-2 and TRBJ2-4, with 8 bases identical to TRBD1. The CDR3 runs 17 residues. The germline CDR1 and CDR2 sequences are WSHSY and SAAADI. With 1 base clipped from V and 1 base from J, the junction kept 6 bases outside the gene matches. The chain's CDR3 is CASSEFQGAVAKNIQYF. CDR3 coding DNA: TGCGCCAGCAGTGAGTTTCAGGGGGCGGTGGCCAAAAACATTCAGTACTTC.

The gene calls are TRBV6-6 and TRBJ2-7, with D perhaps being TRBD1 or TRBD2 (5 bases each). Germline V gene data show CDR1 as MNHNY and CDR2 as SVGAGI (reference sequence). The CDR3 has 14 residues. Trimming shortened V by 8 bases and J by 2 bases, and 16 bases separated the two germline ends. CDR3 region: CASRTPGRTYEQYF. The CDR3 nucleotides are TGTGCCAGCCGAACGCCAGGGAGAACCTACGAGCAGTACTTC.